This T cell receptor (beta chain) was profiled in a study of early T cells in non-severe SARS-CoV-2 infection. About the research overall: With bulk RNA from unsorted whole blood as input, sequencing yielded unpaired chains. General study points: VDJdb matches were skewed toward anti-spike CD8 T cell responses.

Molecules of cDNA were individually given unique molecular identifiers that were attached to them. TCRdb passed the 5' RACE reads through MiXCR, listing each CDR3 protein once. The data show around 77,000 distinct CDR3 sequences, 10% seen once. This clonotype occurred many times. Its specificity is unknown. CDR1 SGHVS and CDR2 FQNEAQ come from the germline V gene. V lost 3 bases and J lost 9; bases outside the gene matches: 2. This CDR3 has 14 amino acids. This TCR was sampled from an adult who was a healthcare worker with PCR-confirmed SARS-CoV-2 infection or an uninfected control (not recorded which). The sequencing used whole blood, collected at baseline. V is TRBV7-8 and J is TRBJ2-1, with 13 positions matching TRBD2. CDR3 nucleotides: TGTGCCAGCAGCTTGACTAGCGGGGGGATTGAGCAGTTCTTC. As protein: CASSLTSGGIEQFF.